The 27 T cell receptor beta chains presented below share a single source sample, sequenced in a study of blood T cell repertoires in COVID-19. Method: immunoSEQ multiplex PCR; TCRdb's copy keeps in-frame clones and lacks some. The sample has some 250,000 clones, 82% seen once. The sequenced sample consisted of peripheral blood. The receptor set was obtained from a woman aged 60-75 years with active or convalescent COVID-19.

The genes are TRBV19 and TRBJ2-3, with TRBD1 matching over 7 bases. The CDR3 runs 16 residues. Trimming took 1 base from V and 2 from J; bases not matched to a gene: 6. Germline V gene lookup returns CDR1 LNHDA and CDR2 SQIVND (reference sequence). The CDR3 bases are TGTGCCAGTAGTATAGCGGCAGGGGGAAACACAGATACGCAGTATTTT. Its protein is CASSIAAGGNTDTQYF.

The chain couples TRBV7-9 to TRBJ1-1; D gene uncertain. Trimming removed 5 bases at V and 1 base at J, with 14 bases between. In germline, CDR1 is SEHNR, CDR2 FQNEAQ (reference sequence). The CDR3 contains 15 residues. CDR3 sequence: CASSPVRGSNTEAFF. The CDR3 region has the DNA TGTGCCAGCAGCCCCGTGCGGGGATCGAACACTGAAGCTTTCTTT.

V usage is TRBV18 and J usage is TRBJ2-5, with D perhaps TRBD2 (6 bases). The germline V gene encodes CDR1 KGHSH and CDR2 LQKENI. V lost 0 bases, J lost 3 bases, and 14 bases lay in between. The CDR3 runs to 16 residues. CDR3 nucleotides: TGTGCCAGCTCACCACCGTCTCTGGGAGGTGAAGAGACCCAGTACTTC. Protein: CASSPPSLGGEETQYF.

This chain connects TRBV11-2 to TRBJ1-1; D is possibly TRBD1 (5 bases). CDR3 size: 14 residues. Germline V gene sequence: CDR1 SGHAT, CDR2 FQNNGV. Between the trimmed V and J ends, which lost 5 bases and 4 bases, there was a span of 14 bases. Here the CDR3 DNA reads TGTGCCAGCAGCCCGCTTCGGGGGAGCACTGAAGCTTTCTTT. Amino acid sequence: CASSPLRGSTEAFF.

This clone showed up just a few times. The chain links TRBV19 to TRBJ1-6, with 7 positions matching TRBD1. Germline V lookup: CDR1 LNHDA, CDR2 SQIVND (reference sequence). The CDR3 sequence is 14 residues long. Trimming cost V 6 bases and J 7 bases; bases outside gene matches: 6. CDR3 nucleotide sequence: TGTGCCAGTAGGGAGACAGGGCTGAATTCACCCCTCCACTTT. The encoded protein is CASRETGLNSPLHF.

CDR3 region: CASSPIPDRNEAFF. The CDR3, as DNA: TGTGCCAGCAGCCCCATCCCGGACAGAAACGAAGCTTTCTTT. The chain links TRBV4-2 to TRBJ1-1; possibly TRBD1 for D (6 bases). Germline assignment: CDR1 LGHNA and CDR2 YNFKEQ. This CDR3 has 14 residues. V gave up 4 bases and J gave up 8 bases, with 17 bases separating them.

The chain uses TRBV11-3 and TRBJ2-1, with TRBD1 matching over 11 bases. Looked up from germline, CDR1 is SGHNT and CDR2 is YENEEA. The CDR3 sequence is 16 residues long. Losses at the gene ends were 0 bases for V and 4 bases for J; bases not matched to a gene: 2. The CDR3 reads CASSLDGQGAYNEQFF. In DNA form, the CDR3 reads TGTGCCAGCAGCTTAGATGGACAGGGGGCTTACAATGAGCAGTTCTTC.

The chain links TRBV19 to TRBJ1-1; 7 nucleotides line up with TRBD1. The length of the CDR3 is 14 residues. Germline CDR1 and CDR2: LNHDA and SQIVND (reference sequence). V trimming: 5 bases; J trimming: 11 bases; junction bases outside the gene matches: 14. The CDR3 bases are TGTGCCAGTAGTCGCCAGTCGACAGGGCGTGTGGCTTTCTTT. This translates into CASSRQSTGRVAFF.

The chain combines TRBV27 with TRBJ2-1, with D maybe TRBD2 (6 bases). Trimming pared 3 bases from V and 8 bases from J, leaving 14 bases between. Germline CDR1 and CDR2: MNHEY and SMNVEV (reference sequence). This CDR3 region has 14 residues. CDR3 amino acids: CASSFGGTLDEQFF. The CDR3 DNA follows: TGTGCCAGCAGTTTCGGGGGAACGCTCGATGAGCAGTTCTTC.

A note on this clone: The identical CDR3 is also encoded by other nucleotide sequences in the sample. J is TRBJ1-1 and V is TRBV2; the D gene is possibly TRBD1 (6 bases). Per germline, CDR1 SNHLY and CDR2 FYNNEI. This CDR3 spans 15 amino acids. Trimming removed 2 bases from V and 1 base from J, with 11 bases in between. CDR3 in amino acids: CASSERGGPNTEAFF. CDR3 sequence (DNA): TGTGCCAGCAGTGAAAGGGGGGGACCGAACACTGAAGCTTTCTTT.

The CDR3 coding sequence is TGCGCCAGCAGCCAAGAGAACAGGGTAAATCAGCCCCAGCATTTT. Its protein product is CASSQENRVNQPQHF. The V and J genes are TRBV4-1 and TRBJ1-5; the D gene is possibly TRBD1 (6 bases). Germline lookup yields CDR1 MGHRA and CDR2 YSYEKL. V lost 0 bases, J lost 4 bases, and 10 bases lay in between. The CDR3 extends over 15 amino acids.

The rearrangement joins TRBV6-5 to TRBJ1-6, with 7 bases that match TRBD1. Germline values: CDR1 MNHEY, CDR2 SVGAGI. The CDR3 has 15 amino acids. V dropped 5 bases and J dropped 7; count of bases not matched to a gene: 8. CDR3 DNA: TGTGCCAGCAGTCGAACCCGGGACAGAAATTCACCCCTCCACTTT. Amino acid sequence: CASSRTRDRNSPLHF.

The rearrangement uses TRBV9 and TRBJ2-5; possible D gene TRBD1, 6 bases. V lost 1 base, J lost 5 bases, and 6 bases lay in between. Germline-derived CDR1 and CDR2 are SGDLS and YYNGEE. The CDR3 is 12 amino acids. The CDR3 coding sequence is TGTGCCAGCAGCGTACAGGGGGAGACCCAGTACTTC. Translated, it gives CASSVQGETQYF.

The DNA of the CDR3 is TGTGCCAGTAGTCTTCGACTAGCGGGGGGGAATGAGCAGTTCTTC. It yields the protein CASSLRLAGGNEQFF. This chain uses TRBV19 with TRBJ2-1; 14 bases match TRBD2. Trimming at V came to 5 bases and at J to 7 bases, leaving 4 bases not matched to a gene. The germline V gene has CDR1 LNHDA and CDR2 SQIVND (reference sequence). This CDR3 is 15 amino acids long. Together with reference TRBV19 and TRBJ2-1, the CDR3 gives the full variable domain: DGGITQSPKYLFRKEGQNVTLSCEQNLNHDAMYWYRQDPGQGLRLIYYSQIVNDFQKGDIAEGYSVSREKKESFPLTVTSAQKNPTAFYLCASSLRLAGGNEQFFGPGTRLTVL.

CDR3 nucleotides: TGTGCCAGTAGTCGGGGACAGGGGTTTGTCAATGAGCAGTTCTTC. Protein sequence: CASSRGQGFVNEQFF. The gene calls are TRBV19 and TRBJ2-1; 10 bases agree with TRBD1. Germline V gene lookup returns CDR1 LNHDA and CDR2 SQIVND (reference sequence). The CDR3 covers 15 residues. The V gene end was trimmed by 5 bases and the J gene end by 6 bases; junction bases not matched to a gene: 7.

The chain's CDR3 is CATSDPTGSTDTQYF. CDR3 nucleotides: TGTGCCACCAGTGACCCGACAGGTAGCACAGATACGCAGTATTTT. The chain recombines TRBV24-1 with TRBJ2-3, with D possibly being TRBD1 (6 bases). V lost 4 bases, J lost 0 bases, and 10 bases lay in between. The CDR3 loop spans 15 amino acids. The germline CDR1 and CDR2 sequences are KGHDR and SFDVKD.

This rearrangement joins TRBV15 to TRBJ1-4, with D perhaps TRBD1 (5 bases). Trimming took off 5 bases at V and 8 bases at J, with 18 bases between the two ends. CDR1 and CDR2 from the germline V gene are LNHNV and YYDKDF (reference sequence). This CDR3 has 15 amino acids. In DNA form, the CDR3 reads TGTGCCACCAGCCCCGGGACCGGGGGTAGGGAAAAACTGTTTTTT. This codes for CATSPGTGGREKLFF.

V gene TRBV9 combines with J gene TRBJ2-3, with 7 positions matching TRBD1. This CDR3 spans 15 amino acids. With V trimmed by 4 bases and J by 5 bases, 10 bases remained unmatched. Germline lookup yields CDR1 SGDLS and CDR2 YYNGEE. For the CDR3, the DNA is TGTGCCAGCAGCCCGGGACAGCGCCGGGGAGATACGCAGTATTTT. Translating it yields CASSPGQRRGDTQYF.

This rearrangement joins TRBV3-1 (or the pseudogene TRBV3-2) to TRBJ2-2; a weak D match, TRBD2 (6 bases). Trimming left V 3 bases short and J 3 bases short, with 14 bases between. The CDR3 length is 16 residues. CDR1 and CDR2 from the germline V gene are LGHDT and YNNKEL (reference sequence). The CDR3 region is CASSQLGRFDTGELFF. In DNA form, the CDR3 reads TGTGCCAGCAGCCAGTTGGGGAGGTTTGACACCGGGGAGCTGTTTTTT.

The chain links TRBV29-1 to TRBJ1-2; 7 bases line up with TRBD1. Trimming cost V 5 bases and J 4 bases; bases outside gene matches: 7. The CDR3 has 13 amino acids. Germline CDR1 is SQVTM and CDR2 is ANQGSEA. The CDR3 loop reads CSVPDRAGYGYTF. Here the CDR3 DNA reads TGCAGCGTTCCTGACAGGGCAGGCTATGGCTACACCTTC.

This chain links TRBV18 with TRBJ1-1; D unresolved. This CDR3 is built from 14 residues. Between the trimmed V and J ends, which lost 3 bases and 5 bases, there was a span of 13 bases. Per the germline V gene, CDR1 is KGHSH and CDR2 is LQKENI. The CDR3 bases are TGTGCCAGCTCACCGGACGAGGGAAAAACTGAAGCTTTCTTT. Residues: CASSPDEGKTEAFF.

This rearrangement joins TRBV5-1 to TRBJ2-5, with 15 bases aligning to TRBD2. Germline trimming cut 2 bases from V and 4 bases from J; bases unmatched to any gene: 3. This CDR3 spans 16 amino acids. Germline CDR1 is SGHRS and CDR2 is YFSETQ. DNA for the CDR3: TGCGCCAGCAGCTTTGGGACTAGCGGGGGGCGAGAGACCCAGTACTTC. This sequence encodes CASSFGTSGGRETQYF.

This clone turned up a few times. The chain combines TRBV6-5 with TRBJ1-5, with 7 bases fitting TRBD1. V shed 6 bases and J 0 bases; nucleotides not matched to a gene: 5. The CDR3 runs 15 residues. Germline values: CDR1 MNHEY, CDR2 SVGAGI. The CDR3 nucleotides read TGTGCCAGCAGCCGCGACAGGGATAGCAATCAGCCCCAGCATTTT. This translates into CASSRDRDSNQPQHF.

The chain is built from TRBV30 and TRBJ2-5, with 10 nucleotides matching TRBD2. The germline gives CDR1 GTSNPN, CDR2 SVGIG (reference sequence). The trim removed 5 bases at V and 2 bases at J, leaving 5 bases unmatched. This CDR3 contains 14 residues. The CDR3 DNA sequence: TGTGCCTGGTTAGCGGGGGGCCTACAAGAGACCCAGTACTTC. This gives the protein CAWLAGGLQETQYF. The full variable domain, its missing parts supplied by reference TRBV30 and TRBJ2-5, is SQTIHQWPATLVQPVGSPLSLECTVEGTSNPNLYWYRQAAGRGLQLLFYSVGIGQISSEVPQNLSASRPQDRQFILSSKKLLLSDSGFYLCAWLAGGLQETQYFGPGTRLLVL.

The rearrangement joins TRBV5-1 to TRBJ2-7; D might be TRBD2 (6 bases). This CDR3 has 15 amino acids. CDR1 is SGHRS, CDR2 YFSETQ, per germline. Trimming took 4 bases from V and 0 from J, leaving 14 bases between them. Here the CDR3 reads CASSLVSGDSYEQYF. The CDR3 DNA is TGCGCCAGCAGCCTGGTCTCGGGGGACTCCTACGAGCAGTACTTC.

Notes on this clone: The same CDR3 arises from other DNA sequences in this sample as well. This chain connects TRBV5-1 to TRBJ2-7; no clear D. Trimming pared 1 base from V and 0 bases from J, leaving 8 bases between. The CDR3 has 14 amino acids. Germline V gives CDR1 SGHRS, CDR2 YFSETQ. Here the CDR3 reads CASSLQASSYEQYF. The CDR3 DNA is TGCGCCAGCAGCTTGCAGGCGAGCTCCTACGAGCAGTACTTC.

The chain employs TRBV5-1 and TRBJ1-2; D not resolved. CDR1 and CDR2 (germline): SGHRS, YFSETQ. V was clipped by 0 bases and J by 3 bases, with 9 bases between them. The CDR3 runs 14 residues. CDR3 loop: CASSLVSGDYGYTF. CDR3 DNA sequence: TGCGCCAGCAGCTTGGTGTCTGGAGACTATGGCTACACCTTC.